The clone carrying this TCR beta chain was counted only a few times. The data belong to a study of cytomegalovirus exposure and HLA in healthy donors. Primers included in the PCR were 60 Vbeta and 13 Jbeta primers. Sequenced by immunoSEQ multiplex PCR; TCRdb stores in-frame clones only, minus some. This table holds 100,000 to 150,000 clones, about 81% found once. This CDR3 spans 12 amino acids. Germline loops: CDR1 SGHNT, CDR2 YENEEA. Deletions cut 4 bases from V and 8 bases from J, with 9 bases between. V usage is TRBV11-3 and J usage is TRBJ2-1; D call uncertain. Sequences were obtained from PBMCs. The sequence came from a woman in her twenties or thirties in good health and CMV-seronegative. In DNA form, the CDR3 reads TGTGCCAGCAGCTCCCTAACGGATGAGCAGTTCTTC. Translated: CASSSLTDEQFF.